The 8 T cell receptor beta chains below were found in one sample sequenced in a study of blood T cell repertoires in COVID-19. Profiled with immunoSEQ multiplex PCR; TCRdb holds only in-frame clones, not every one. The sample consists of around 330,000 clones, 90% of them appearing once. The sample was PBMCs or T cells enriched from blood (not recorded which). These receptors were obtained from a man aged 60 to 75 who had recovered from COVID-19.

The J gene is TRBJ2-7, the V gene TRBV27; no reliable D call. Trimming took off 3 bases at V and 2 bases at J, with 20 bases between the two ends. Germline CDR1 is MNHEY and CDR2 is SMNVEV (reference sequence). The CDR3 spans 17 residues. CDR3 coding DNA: TGTGCCAGCAGTTTGTACGACGGGTTCCAAGGAGCCTACGAGCAGTACTTC. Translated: CASSLYDGFQGAYEQYF.

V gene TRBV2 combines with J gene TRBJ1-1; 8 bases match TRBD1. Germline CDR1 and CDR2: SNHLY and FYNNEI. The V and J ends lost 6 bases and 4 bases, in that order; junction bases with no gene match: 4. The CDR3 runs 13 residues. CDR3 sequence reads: CASRNRGVTEAFF. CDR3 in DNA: TGTGCCAGCAGGAACAGGGGGGTCACTGAAGCTTTCTTT.

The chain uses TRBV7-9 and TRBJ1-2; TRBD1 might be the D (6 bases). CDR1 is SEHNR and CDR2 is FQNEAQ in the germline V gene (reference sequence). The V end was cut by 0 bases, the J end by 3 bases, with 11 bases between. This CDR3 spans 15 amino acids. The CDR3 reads CASSLAVGGHYGYTF. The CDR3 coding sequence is TGTGCCAGCAGCTTAGCGGTTGGGGGCCACTATGGCTACACCTTC. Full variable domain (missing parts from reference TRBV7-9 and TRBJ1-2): DTGVSQNPRHKITKRGQNVTFRCDPISEHNRLYWYRQTLGQGPEFLTYFQNEAQLEKSRLLSDRFSAERPKGSFSTLEIQRTEQGDSAMYLCASSLAVGGHYGYTFGSGTRLTVV.

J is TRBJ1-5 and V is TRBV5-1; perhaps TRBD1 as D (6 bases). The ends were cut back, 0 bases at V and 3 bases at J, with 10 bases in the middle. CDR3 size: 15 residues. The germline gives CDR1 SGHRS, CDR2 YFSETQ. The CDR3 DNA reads TGCGCCAGCAGCTTGGGGCCAGGGGCCAATCAGCCCCAGCATTTT. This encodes CASSLGPGANQPQHF.

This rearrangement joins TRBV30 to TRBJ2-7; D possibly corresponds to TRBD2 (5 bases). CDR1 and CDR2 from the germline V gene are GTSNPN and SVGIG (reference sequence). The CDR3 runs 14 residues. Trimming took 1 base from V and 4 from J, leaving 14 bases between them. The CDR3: CAWSEYGMRYEQYF. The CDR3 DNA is TGTGCCTGGAGTGAATACGGGATGCGTTACGAGCAGTACTTC. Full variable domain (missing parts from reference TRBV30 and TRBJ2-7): SQTIHQWPATLVQPVGSPLSLECTVEGTSNPNLYWYRQAAGRGLQLLFYSVGIGQISSEVPQNLSASRPQDRQFILSSKKLLLSDSGFYLCAWSEYGMRYEQYFGPGTRLTVT.

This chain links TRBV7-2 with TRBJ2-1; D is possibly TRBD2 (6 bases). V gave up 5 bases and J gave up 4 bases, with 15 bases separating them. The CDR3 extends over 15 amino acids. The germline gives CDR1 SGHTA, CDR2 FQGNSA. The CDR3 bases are TGTGCCAGCAGCCGTAGCGGAACCGGGTACAATGAGCAGTTCTTC. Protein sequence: CASSRSGTGYNEQFF.

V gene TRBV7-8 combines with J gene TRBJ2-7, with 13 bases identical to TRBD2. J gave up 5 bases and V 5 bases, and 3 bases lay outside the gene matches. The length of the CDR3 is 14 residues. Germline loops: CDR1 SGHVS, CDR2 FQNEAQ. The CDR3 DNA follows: TGTGCCAGCAGCCGGGGACTAGCGGGAAACGAGCAGTACTTC. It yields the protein CASSRGLAGNEQYF.

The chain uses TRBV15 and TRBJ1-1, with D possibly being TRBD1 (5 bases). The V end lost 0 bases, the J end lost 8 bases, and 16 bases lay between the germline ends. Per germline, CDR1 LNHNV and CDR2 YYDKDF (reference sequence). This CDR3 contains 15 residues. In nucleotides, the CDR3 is TGTGCCACCAGCAGAGATAGGTACAGGAACTTGGAAGCTTTCTTT. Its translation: CATSRDRYRNLEAFF.